Listed below are T cell receptor beta chains from one sample, sequenced in a study of T cell responses to AZD1222 COVID-19 vaccine. Data came from immunoSEQ multiplex PCR; TCRdb stores just in-frame clones and leaves some out. The table records roughly 160,000 clones, just over 90% of them present only once. Material: peripheral blood, obtained on day 0 of MenACWY control vaccination. These receptors were collected from an adult in good health. CDR3s include the opening cysteine and the closing phenylalanine or tryptophan. A D gene is named only where the DNA matches it firmly. Rows give clone size only sometimes, using once, few, many, or a class for an expanded clone.

clone_size j_call v_call d_call cdr3_aa cdr3_nt
- TRBJ2-1 TRBV11-3 - CASSFLSGVYNEQFF TGTGCCAGCAGCTTTCTGAGCGGAGTATACAATGAGCAGTTCTTC
few TRBJ1-5 TRBV18 - CASSQPNQPQHF TGTGCCAGCTCACAGCCCAATCAGCCCCAGCATTTT
- TRBJ2-1 TRBV3-1/TRBV3-2 - CASSQDRQTYNEQFF TGTGCCAGCAGCCAAGACCGGCAGACCTACAATGAGCAGTTCTTC
- TRBJ2-1 TRBV9 - CASSVGSEQFF TGTGCCAGCAGCGTAGGATCTGAGCAGTTCTTC
- TRBJ1-1 TRBV7-8 - CASSLALGYYTEAFF TGTGCCAGCAGCTTAGCCCTTGGGTATTACACTGAAGCTTTCTTT
- TRBJ2-1 TRBV6-2/TRBV6-3 TRBD2 CASSAGLAGGGEQFF TGTGCCAGCAGTGCGGGACTAGCGGGAGGAGGGGAGCAGTTCTTC
- TRBJ1-2 TRBV28 - CASSLASGAGSVYGYTF TGTGCCAGCAGTTTGGCGTCAGGGGCGGGTTCGGTCTATGGCTACACCTTC
- TRBJ1-5 TRBV18 - CASSPRQILNQPQHF TGTGCCAGCTCACCTCGGCAAATCCTTAATCAGCCCCAGCATTTT
- TRBJ2-5 TRBV30 TRBD1 CAWKSWGQGIQETQYF TGTGCCTGGAAGTCTTGGGGACAGGGAATACAAGAGACCCAGTACTTC
- TRBJ2-6 TRBV6-2/TRBV6-3 - CASSYIPLGANVLTF TGTGCCAGCAGTTACATACCGCTAGGGGCCAACGTCCTGACTTTC
- TRBJ2-1 TRBV7-8 TRBD2 CASSFSGGSRGREQFF TGTGCCAGCAGCTTTAGCGGGGGGAGCCGGGGGAGGGAGCAGTTCTTC
- TRBJ1-2 TRBV27 - CASSLEWGGSRGYTF TGTGCCAGCAGTTTAGAATGGGGGGGCTCAAGGGGCTACACCTTC
- TRBJ2-1 TRBV9 - CASSVADLGTEQFF TGTGCCAGCAGCGTAGCCGACCTAGGAACTGAGCAGTTCTTC
- TRBJ1-6 TRBV9 - CASSVGPENSPLHF TGTGCCAGCAGCGTAGGTCCAGAGAATTCACCCCTCCACTTT
- TRBJ1-1 TRBV28 TRBD1 CASSQTGVNTEAFF TGTGCCAGCAGTCAGACAGGGGTAAACACTGAAGCTTTCTTT
- TRBJ2-7 TRBV11-2 - CASSSGREIYEQYF TGTGCCAGCAGCTCTGGACGAGAAATATACGAGCAGTACTTC
- TRBJ2-7 TRBV10-3 TRBD2 CAISESGLAGGYEQYF TGTGCCATCAGTGAGTCCGGACTAGCGGGAGGTTACGAGCAGTACTTC
- TRBJ1-2 TRBV3-1/TRBV3-2 - CASRKGGGYTF TGTGCCAGCCGGAAGGGCGGTGGCTACACCTTC
- TRBJ1-2 TRBV7-2 - CASSLAHGWGYTF TGTGCCAGCAGCTTAGCGCATGGCTGGGGTTACACCTTC
once TRBJ2-5 TRBV7-2 TRBD2 CASSFWGTSGTYQETQYF TGTGCCAGCAGCTTCTGGGGGACTAGCGGGACGTACCAAGAGACCCAGTACTTC
- TRBJ2-7 TRBV5-1 TRBD2 CASQRDVGGSPYEQYF TGCGCCAGCCAGCGTGATGTCGGCGGGAGCCCCTACGAGCAGTACTTC
- TRBJ1-5 TRBV28 - CASWGRGYNQPQHF TGTGCCAGTTGGGGCAGGGGTTACAATCAGCCCCAGCATTTT
- TRBJ2-2 TRBV24-1 - CATSGTTNTGELFF TGTGCCACCAGTGGTACAACGAACACCGGGGAGCTGTTTTTT
- TRBJ2-1 TRBV27 TRBD2 CASSPTLAGAYNEQFF TGTGCCAGCAGTCCAACTCTAGCGGGGGCCTACAATGAGCAGTTCTTC
few TRBJ1-1 TRBV2 - CASSEGTVGNTEAFF TGTGCCAGCAGTGAAGGGACGGTAGGAAACACTGAAGCTTTCTTT
- TRBJ2-2 TRBV24-1 - CATSDFQGTGELFF TGTGCCACCAGTGATTTCCAGGGGACCGGGGAGCTGTTTTTT
- TRBJ2-7 TRBV10-2 TRBD2 CASSDSGLAGGSEQYF TGCGCCAGCAGTGACTCCGGACTAGCGGGAGGCTCCGAGCAGTACTTC
- TRBJ2-7 TRBV9 - CASSVGLAPSYEQYF TGTGCCAGCAGCGTAGGGCTAGCGCCATCCTACGAGCAGTACTTC
- TRBJ1-1 TRBV27 - CASSFWGPGTEAFF TGTGCCAGCAGTTTTTGGGGGCCGGGCACTGAAGCTTTCTTT
- TRBJ2-1 TRBV28 - CASSRRGHVGTGTNNEQFF TGTGCCAGCTCAAGGAGGGGACATGTCGGTACCGGGACTAACAATGAGCAGTTCTTC
- TRBJ1-1 TRBV4-1 - CASSQAQEAFF TGCGCCAGCAGCCAAGCCCAAGAAGCTTTCTTT
- TRBJ1-3 TRBV16 - CASSHYNSGNTIYF TGTGCCAGCAGCCACTATAACTCTGGAAACACCATATATTTT
- TRBJ2-5 TRBV21-1 - CASSNRQRGTPQETQYF TGTGCCAGCAGCAACAGACAGCGAGGTACCCCTCAAGAGACCCAGTACTTC
- TRBJ1-1 TRBV14 - CASSQGRGTLNTEAFF TGTGCCAGCAGCCAAGGGAGGGGAACTTTGAACACTGAAGCTTTCTTT
- TRBJ1-5 TRBV11-2 - CASSPRDSNQPQHF TGTGCCAGCAGCCCCCGGGACAGCAATCAGCCCCAGCATTTT
- TRBJ2-1 TRBV9 TRBD1 CASSGVGQGFNEQFF TGTGCCAGCAGCGGGGTCGGACAGGGCTTCAATGAGCAGTTCTTC
- TRBJ1-4 TRBV28 - CASSLPGNEKLFF TGTGCCAGCAGTTTACCGGGTAATGAAAAACTGTTTTTT
once TRBJ1-1 TRBV7-2 - CASSRGPGAMNTEAFF TGTGCCAGCAGCCGGGGTCCGGGGGCTATGAACACTGAAGCTTTCTTT
- TRBJ1-3 TRBV28 - CASSISSGNTIYF TGTGCCAGCAGTATCAGCTCTGGAAACACCATATATTTT
- TRBJ1-1 TRBV11-2 - CASSSMTGSGVNTEAFF TGTGCCAGCAGCTCGATGACAGGCTCCGGCGTGAACACTGAAGCTTTCTTT
- TRBJ2-3 TRBV10-3 TRBD1 CAISALGRDSSYF TGTGCCATCAGTGCCTTAGGCCGGGACAGCTCATATTTT